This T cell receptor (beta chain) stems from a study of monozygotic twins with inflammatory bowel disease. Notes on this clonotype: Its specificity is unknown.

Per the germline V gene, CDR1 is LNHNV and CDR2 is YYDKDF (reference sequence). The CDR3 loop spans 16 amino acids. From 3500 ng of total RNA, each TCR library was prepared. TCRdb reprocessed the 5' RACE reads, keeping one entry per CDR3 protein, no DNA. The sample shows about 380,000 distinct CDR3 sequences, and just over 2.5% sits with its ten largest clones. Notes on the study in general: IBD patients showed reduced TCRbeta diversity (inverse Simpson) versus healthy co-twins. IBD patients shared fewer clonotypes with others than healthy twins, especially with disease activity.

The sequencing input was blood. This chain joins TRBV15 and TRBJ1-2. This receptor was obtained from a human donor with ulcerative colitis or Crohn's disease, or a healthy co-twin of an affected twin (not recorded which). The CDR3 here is CATSRDLSPAGRGYTF.